What follows describes a single T cell receptor beta chain. Its cognate antigen is unknown. This entry comes from a study of regulatory T cells in long-lasting Graves disease. The V gene's germline CDR1 is MGHRA and CDR2 YSYEKL. The CDR3 loop spans 13 amino acids. V lost 0 bases and J 7 bases, leaving 9 bases between the germline ends. Both iRepertoire HTBI primers and Arm-PCR of CDR3 regions were used to build the TCR beta libraries. TCRdb itself ran the multiplex PCR reads through MiXCR, one entry per CDR3 protein. The sample carries about 220,000 distinct CDR3 sequences, approximately 18% recorded once. Points from the study as a whole: Accuracy may have suffered from the small sample size. With persistent disease, TRBV28, TRBJ1-2 and TRBJ2-5 were the favored segments.

Time point in this sample: newly diagnosed GD, antithyroid drugs for less than 3 months. Extracted RNA from PBMCs served as the source of the TCR library. These data also formed part of another study, on T cells in Graves' hyperthyroidism and ophthalmopathy. That study reports: The majority of expanded thyroid clonotypes above 0.001 also appeared in blood.

This rearrangement joins TRBV4-1 to TRBJ2-5; no clear D. The receptor was isolated from a woman younger than 45 with Graves disease. The sequenced sample was peripheral blood mononuclear cells (PBMCs), obtained at new diagnosis, from a patient treated with antithyroid drugs. CDR3 in amino acids: CASSQDAYGTQYF. DNA of the CDR3: TGCGCCAGCAGCCAAGATGCCTATGGGACCCAGTACTTC.